This T cell receptor (beta chain) was profiled in a study of CD8+ T cells in alopecia areata. RNA, once extracted, was reverse transcribed into cDNA for use as the sequencing template. Only in-frame clones appear in the TCRdb table, and some are missing; sequencing was by immunoSEQ multiplex PCR. The table lists some 58,000 clones, more than 45% of them singletons, with 20% in the top ten. Documented treatment: oral pan-JAK inhibitor, 5-10 mg twice daily. J was trimmed by 6 bases and V by 5 bases; bases with no gene match: 7. Germline CDR1 is LNHDA and CDR2 is SQIVND (reference sequence). The CDR3 totals 15 residues.

The clonotype was recovered from a human donor with alopecia areata. This chain links TRBV19 with TRBJ2-1, with 10 bases fitting TRBD2. Sample: CD8+ T cells sorted from blood, taken at approximately week 37, from a patient treated with tofacitinib. The CDR3 sequence: CASSALAGDGNEQFF. CDR3 nucleotides: TGTGCCAGTAGTGCCCTAGCGGGAGACGGCAATGAGCAGTTCTTC.